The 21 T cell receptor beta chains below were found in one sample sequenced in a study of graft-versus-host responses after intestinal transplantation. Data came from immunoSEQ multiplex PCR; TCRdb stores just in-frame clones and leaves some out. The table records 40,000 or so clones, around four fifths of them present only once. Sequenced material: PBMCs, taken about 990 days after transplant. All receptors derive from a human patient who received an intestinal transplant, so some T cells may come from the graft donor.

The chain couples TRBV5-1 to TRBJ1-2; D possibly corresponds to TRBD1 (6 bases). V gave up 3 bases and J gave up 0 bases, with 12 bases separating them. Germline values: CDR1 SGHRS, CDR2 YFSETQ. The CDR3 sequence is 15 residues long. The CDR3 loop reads CASSWGDISNYGYTF. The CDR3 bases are TGCGCCAGCAGCTGGGGGGACATATCTAACTATGGCTACACCTTC.

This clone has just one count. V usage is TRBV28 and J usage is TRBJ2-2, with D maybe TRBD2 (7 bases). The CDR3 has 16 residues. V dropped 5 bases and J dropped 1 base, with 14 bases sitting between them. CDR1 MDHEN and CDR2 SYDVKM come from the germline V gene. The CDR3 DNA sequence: TGTGCCAGCAGTAGGGGGGGGGCACAGAACACCGGGGAGCTGTTTTTT. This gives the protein CASSRGGAQNTGELFF.

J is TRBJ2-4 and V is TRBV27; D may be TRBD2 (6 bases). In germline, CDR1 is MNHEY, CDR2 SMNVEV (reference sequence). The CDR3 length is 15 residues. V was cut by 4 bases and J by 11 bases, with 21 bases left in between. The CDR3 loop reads CASSSARELPPVQYF. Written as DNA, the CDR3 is TGTGCCAGCAGTTCAGCCCGGGAGCTACCGCCCGTTCAGTACTTC.

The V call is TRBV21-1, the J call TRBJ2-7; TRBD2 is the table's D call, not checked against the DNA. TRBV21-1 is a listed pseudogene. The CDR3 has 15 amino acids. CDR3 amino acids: CASSIRTSGAYEQYF. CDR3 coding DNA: TGTGCCAGCAGCATACGGACTAGCGGAGCCTACGAGCAGTACTTC.

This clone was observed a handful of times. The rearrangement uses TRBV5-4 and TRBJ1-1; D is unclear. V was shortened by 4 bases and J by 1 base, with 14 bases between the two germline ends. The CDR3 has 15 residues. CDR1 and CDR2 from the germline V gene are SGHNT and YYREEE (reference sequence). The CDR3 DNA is TGTGCCAGCAGCCTGGCCGGACGGGAGAACACTGAAGCTTTCTTT. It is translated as CASSLAGRENTEAFF.

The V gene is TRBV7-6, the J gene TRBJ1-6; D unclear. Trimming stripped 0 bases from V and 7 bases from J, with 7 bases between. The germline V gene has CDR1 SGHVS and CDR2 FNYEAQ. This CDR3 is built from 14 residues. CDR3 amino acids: CASSLASENSPLHF. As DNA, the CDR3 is TGTGCCAGCAGCTTAGCGTCGGAGAATTCACCCCTCCACTTT.

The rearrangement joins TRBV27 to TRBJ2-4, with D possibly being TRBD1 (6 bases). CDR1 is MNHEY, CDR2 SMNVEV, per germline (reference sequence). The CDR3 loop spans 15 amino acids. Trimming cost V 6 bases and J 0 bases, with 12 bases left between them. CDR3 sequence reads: CASSRGRGAKNIQYF. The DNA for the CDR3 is TGTGCCAGCAGCCGGGGCAGGGGAGCCAAAAACATTCAGTACTTC.

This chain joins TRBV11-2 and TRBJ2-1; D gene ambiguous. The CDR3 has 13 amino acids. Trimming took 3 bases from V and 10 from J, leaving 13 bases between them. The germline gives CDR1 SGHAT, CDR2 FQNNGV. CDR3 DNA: TGTGCCAGCAGCTTTCTCCCTTTCAAAGAGCAGTTCTTC. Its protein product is CASSFLPFKEQFF. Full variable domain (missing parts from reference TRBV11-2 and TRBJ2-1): EAGVAQSPRYKIIEKRQSVAFWCNPISGHATLYWYQQILGQGPKLLIQFQNNGVVDDSQLPKDRFSAERLKGVDSTLKIQPAKLEDSAVYLCASSFLPFKEQFFGPGTRLTVL.

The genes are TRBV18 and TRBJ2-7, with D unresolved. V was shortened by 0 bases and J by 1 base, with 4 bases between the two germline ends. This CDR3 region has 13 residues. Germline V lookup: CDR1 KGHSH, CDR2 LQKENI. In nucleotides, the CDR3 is TGTGCCAGCTCACCACCCGGATCCTACGAGCAGTACTTC. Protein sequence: CASSPPGSYEQYF.

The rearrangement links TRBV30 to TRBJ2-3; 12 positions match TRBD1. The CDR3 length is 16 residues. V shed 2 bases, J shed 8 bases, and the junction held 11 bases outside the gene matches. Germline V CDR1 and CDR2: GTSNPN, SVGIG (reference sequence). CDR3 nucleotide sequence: TGTGCCTGGAGTAAGGGACAGGGGGCCGGGGTAGGTACGCAGTATTTT. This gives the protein CAWSKGQGAGVGTQYF.

For the CDR3, the DNA is TGTGCCAGCAGCTTGAAGGGACTAGCGGGAGATTCTCCGGTGCAGTACTTC. Amino acids: CASSLKGLAGDSPVQYF. The chain couples TRBV5-5 to TRBJ2-7, with TRBD2 matching 14 bases. Germline V gene lookup returns CDR1 SGHKS and CDR2 YYEKEE (reference sequence). This CDR3 spans 17 amino acids. V trimming: 1 base; J trimming: 9 bases; junction bases outside the gene matches: 12.

CDR3 in DNA: TGTGCCAGTAGTCGTCCGGGACAGGGGCAGAATCAGCCCCAGCATTTT. The encoded protein is CASSRPGQGQNQPQHF. The chain recombines TRBV19 with TRBJ1-5; 10 positions agree with TRBD1. The CDR3 runs 16 residues. Germline V gene sequence: CDR1 LNHDA, CDR2 SQIVND (reference sequence). J gave up 4 bases and V 5 bases, and 8 bases lay outside the gene matches.

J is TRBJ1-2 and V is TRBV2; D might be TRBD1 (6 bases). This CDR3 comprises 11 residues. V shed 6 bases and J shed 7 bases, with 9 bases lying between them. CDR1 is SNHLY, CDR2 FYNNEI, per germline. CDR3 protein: CASRGGGGYTF. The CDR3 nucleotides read TGTGCCAGCAGAGGGGGTGGTGGCTACACCTTC. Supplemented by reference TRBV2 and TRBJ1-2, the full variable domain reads EPEVTQTPSHQVTQMGQEVILRCVPISNHLYFYWYRQILGQKVEFLVSFYNNEISEKSEIFDDQFSVERPDGSNFTLKIRSTKLEDSAMYFCASRGGGGYTFGSGTRLTVV.

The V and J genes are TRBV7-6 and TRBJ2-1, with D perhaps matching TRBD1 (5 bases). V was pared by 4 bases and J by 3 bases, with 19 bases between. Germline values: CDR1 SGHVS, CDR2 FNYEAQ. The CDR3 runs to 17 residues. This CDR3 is CASSYYEDAGYYNEQFF. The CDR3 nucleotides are TGTGCCAGCAGCTATTATGAGGACGCAGGGTACTACAATGAGCAGTTCTTC. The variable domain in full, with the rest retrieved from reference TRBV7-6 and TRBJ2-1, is GAGVSQSPRYKVTKRGQDVALRCDPISGHVSLYWYRQALGQGPEFLTYFNYEAQQDKSGLPNDRFSAERPEGSISTLTIQRTEQRDSAMYRCASSYYEDAGYYNEQFFGPGTRLTVL.

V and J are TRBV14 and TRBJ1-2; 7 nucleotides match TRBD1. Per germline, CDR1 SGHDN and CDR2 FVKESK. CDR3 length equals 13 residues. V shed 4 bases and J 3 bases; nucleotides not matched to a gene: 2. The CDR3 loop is CASSPGGYYGYTF. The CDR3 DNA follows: TGTGCCAGCAGCCCAGGGGGATACTATGGCTACACCTTC. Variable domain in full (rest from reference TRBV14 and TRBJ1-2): EAGVTQFPSHSVIEKGQTVTLRCDPISGHDNLYWYRRVMGKEIKFLLHFVKESKQDESGMPNNRFLAERTGGTYSTLKVQPAELEDSGVYFCASSPGGYYGYTFGSGTRLTVV.

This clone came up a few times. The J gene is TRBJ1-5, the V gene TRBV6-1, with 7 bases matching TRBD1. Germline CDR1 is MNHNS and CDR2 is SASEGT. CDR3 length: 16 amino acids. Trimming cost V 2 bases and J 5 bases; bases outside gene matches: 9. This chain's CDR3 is CASSERRTGADQPQHF. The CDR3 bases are TGTGCCAGCAGTGAACGGAGAACAGGGGCGGATCAGCCCCAGCATTTT.

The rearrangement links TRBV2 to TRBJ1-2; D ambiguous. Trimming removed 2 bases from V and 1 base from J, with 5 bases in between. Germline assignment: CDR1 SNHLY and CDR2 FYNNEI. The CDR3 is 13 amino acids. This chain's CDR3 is CASSETLNYGYTF. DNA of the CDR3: TGTGCCAGCAGTGAAACACTTAACTATGGCTACACCTTC.

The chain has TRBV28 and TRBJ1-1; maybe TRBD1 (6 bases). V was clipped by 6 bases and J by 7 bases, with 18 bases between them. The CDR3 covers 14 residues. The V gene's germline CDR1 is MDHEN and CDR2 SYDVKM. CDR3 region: CASSTPGTPREAFF. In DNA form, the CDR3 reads TGTGCCAGCAGCACACCCGGGACACCACGTGAAGCTTTCTTT.

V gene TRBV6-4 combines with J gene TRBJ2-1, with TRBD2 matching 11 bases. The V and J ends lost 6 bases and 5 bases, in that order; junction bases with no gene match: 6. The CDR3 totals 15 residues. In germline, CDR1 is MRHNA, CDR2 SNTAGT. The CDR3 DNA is TGTGCCAGCAGCAAGACTAGCGGGAATAACAATGAGCAGTTCTTC. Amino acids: CASSKTSGNNNEQFF.

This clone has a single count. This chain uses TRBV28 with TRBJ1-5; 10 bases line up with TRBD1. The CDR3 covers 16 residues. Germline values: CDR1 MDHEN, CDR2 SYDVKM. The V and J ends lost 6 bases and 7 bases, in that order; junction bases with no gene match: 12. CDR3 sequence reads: CASSYYGTGAKQPQHF. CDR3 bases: TGTGCCAGCAGCTATTATGGGACAGGGGCAAAACAGCCCCAGCATTTT.

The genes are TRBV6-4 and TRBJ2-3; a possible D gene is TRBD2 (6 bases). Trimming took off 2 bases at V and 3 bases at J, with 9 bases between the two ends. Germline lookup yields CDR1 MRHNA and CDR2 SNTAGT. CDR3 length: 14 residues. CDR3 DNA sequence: TGTGCCAGCAGTGACGCGGGGAGTACAGATACGCAGTATTTT. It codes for CASSDAGSTDTQYF.